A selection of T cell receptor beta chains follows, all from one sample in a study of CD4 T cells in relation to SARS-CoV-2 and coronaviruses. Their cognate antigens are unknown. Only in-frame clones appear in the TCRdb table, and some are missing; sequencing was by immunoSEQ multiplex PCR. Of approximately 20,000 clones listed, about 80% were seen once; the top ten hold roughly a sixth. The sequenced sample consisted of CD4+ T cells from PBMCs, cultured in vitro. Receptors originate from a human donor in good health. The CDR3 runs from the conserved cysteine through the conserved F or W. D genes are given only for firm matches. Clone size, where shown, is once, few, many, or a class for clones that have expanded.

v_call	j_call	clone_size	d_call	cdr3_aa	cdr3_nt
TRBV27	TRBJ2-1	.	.	CASSLFLARSHYNEQFF	TGTGCCAGCAGTTTATTTCTGGCTCGGTCCCACTACAATGAGCAGTTCTTC
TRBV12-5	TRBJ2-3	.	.	CASGTSGGTDTQYF	TGTGCTAGTGGTACCTCCGGGGGCACAGATACGCAGTATTTT
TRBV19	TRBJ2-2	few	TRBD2	CASNRLAGVNTGELFF	TGTGCCAGTAACAGACTAGCGGGAGTAAACACCGGGGAGCTGTTTTTT
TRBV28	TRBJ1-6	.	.	CASSTDVGSYNSPLHF	TGTGCCAGCAGTACAGATGTTGGCTCCTATAATTCACCCCTCCACTTT
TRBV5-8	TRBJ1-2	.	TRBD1	CASSLSPFQGAYGYTF	TGTGCCAGCAGCCTCAGTCCATTCCAGGGGGCATATGGCTACACCTTC
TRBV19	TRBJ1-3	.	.	CASSPRGGTGNTIYF	TGTGCCAGTAGCCCCCGAGGAGGAACTGGAAACACCATATATTTT
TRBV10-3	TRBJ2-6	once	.	CAISETGNSGANVLTF	TGTGCCATCAGTGAGACAGGAAACTCTGGGGCCAACGTCCTGACTTTC
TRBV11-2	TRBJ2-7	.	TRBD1	CASSPEDRPYYYEQYF	TGTGCCAGCAGCCCAGAGGACAGGCCCTATTATTACGAGCAGTACTTC
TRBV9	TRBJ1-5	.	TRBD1	CASSATGGPNQPQHF	TGTGCCAGCAGCGCGACAGGGGGCCCCAATCAGCCCCAGCATTTT
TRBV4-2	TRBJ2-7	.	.	CASSQDNGNYEQYF	TGTGCCAGCAGCCAAGATAACGGGAACTACGAGCAGTACTTC
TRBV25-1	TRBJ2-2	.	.	CASSESGKGNTGELFF	TGTGCCAGCAGTGAGTCCGGAAAGGGCAACACCGGGGAGCTGTTTTTT
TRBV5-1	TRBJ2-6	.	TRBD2	CASSLGGTGGSSGANVLTF	TGCGCCAGCAGCTTGGGGGGGACGGGAGGAAGCTCTGGGGCCAACGTCCTGACTTTC
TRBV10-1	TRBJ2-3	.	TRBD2	CASSGSGSADTQYF	TGCGCCAGCAGCGGTAGCGGGAGTGCAGATACGCAGTATTTT
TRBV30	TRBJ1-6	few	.	CAWNGASNNSPLHF	TGTGCCTGGAACGGGGCCTCCAATAATTCACCCCTCCACTTT
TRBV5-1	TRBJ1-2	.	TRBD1	CASSIMGQPSSDTF	TGCGCCAGCAGCATAATGGGACAGCCATCGTCGGACACCTTC
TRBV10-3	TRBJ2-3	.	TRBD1	CAIRDRDRGHQDTQYF	TGTGCCATCAGAGACCGGGACAGGGGGCATCAAGATACGCAGTATTTT
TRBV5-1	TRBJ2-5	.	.	CASSLLGVETQYF	TGCGCCAGCAGCTTGTTGGGAGTTGAGACCCAGTACTTC
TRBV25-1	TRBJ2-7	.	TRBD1	CASSEQGARSYEQYF	TGTGCCAGCAGTGAACAGGGGGCTCGATCCTACGAGCAGTACTTC
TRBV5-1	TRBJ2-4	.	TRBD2	CASSSGTRSGAKNIQYF	TGCGCCAGCAGCTCCGGGACTAGGTCGGGGGCCAAAAACATTCAGTACTTC
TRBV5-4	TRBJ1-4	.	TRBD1	CASSLGGGTGATNEKLFF	TGTGCCAGCAGCTTGGGAGGCGGGACAGGTGCAACTAATGAAAAACTGTTTTTT
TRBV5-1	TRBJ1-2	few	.	CASSLAREGYTF	TGCGCCAGCAGCTTGGCCCGGGAAGGCTACACCTTC
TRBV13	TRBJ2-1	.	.	CASSFVSIPHEQFF	TGTGCCAGCAGCTTTGTCTCCATCCCACATGAGCAGTTCTTC
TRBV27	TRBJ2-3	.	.	CASCRAPSTDTQYF	TGTGCCAGCTGCAGGGCCCCTAGCACAGATACGCAGTATTTT
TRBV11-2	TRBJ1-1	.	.	CASSLDPGWTEAFF	TGTGCCAGCAGCTTAGATCCAGGGTGGACTGAAGCTTTCTTT
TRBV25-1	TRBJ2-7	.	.	CASSESLLRPKTYEQYF	TGTGCCAGCAGTGAATCTTTACTACGACCGAAGACCTACGAGCAGTACTTC
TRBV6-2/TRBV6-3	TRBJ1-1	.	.	CASSPRVGVNTEAFF	TGTGCCAGCAGTCCAAGGGTCGGGGTGAACACTGAAGCTTTCTTT
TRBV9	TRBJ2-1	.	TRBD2	CASSVTGLAGSNEQFF	TGTGCCAGCAGCGTCACGGGACTAGCGGGGAGCAATGAGCAGTTCTTC
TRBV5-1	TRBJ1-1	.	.	CASSRALTDEAFF	TGCGCCAGCAGCAGAGCCCTGACCGATGAAGCTTTCTTT
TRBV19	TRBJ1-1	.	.	CASGGRGNTEAFF	TGTGCCAGTGGTGGCAGAGGTAACACTGAAGCTTTCTTT
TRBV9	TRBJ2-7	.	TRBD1	CASSVAMGQGIYEQYF	TGTGCCAGCAGCGTAGCTATGGGACAGGGAATCTACGAGCAGTACTTC
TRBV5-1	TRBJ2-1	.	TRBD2	CASSLRGTNQIYNEQFF	TGCGCCAGCAGCTTACGCGGGACTAACCAAATCTACAATGAGCAGTTCTTC
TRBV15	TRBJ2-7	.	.	CATSRPPAGGGEQYF	TGTGCCACCAGCAGACCCCCGGCGGGTGGAGGGGAGCAGTACTTC
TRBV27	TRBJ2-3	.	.	CASSLSLRGDTQYF	TGTGCCAGCAGTTTAAGTTTGCGGGGTGATACGCAGTATTTT
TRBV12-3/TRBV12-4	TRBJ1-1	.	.	CASSLWGEAFF	TGTGCCAGCAGTTTATGGGGGGAAGCTTTCTTT
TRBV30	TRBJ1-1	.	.	CACWSQGERGRTEAFF	TGTGCCTGTTGGTCTCAGGGCGAGAGAGGGAGGACTGAAGCTTTCTTT
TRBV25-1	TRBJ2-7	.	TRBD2	CASSGLGSSGRTNEQYF	TGTGCCAGCAGTGGCCTAGGGTCGAGCGGGAGGACGAACGAGCAGTACTTC
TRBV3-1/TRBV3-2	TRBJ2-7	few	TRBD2	CASSFGTSGSSSYEQYF	TGTGCCAGCAGCTTCGGGACTAGCGGATCGAGCTCCTACGAGCAGTACTTC
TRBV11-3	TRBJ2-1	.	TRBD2	CASSSHPTSLSEQFF	TGTGCCAGCAGCTCCCACCCGACTAGCTTAAGTGAGCAGTTCTTC
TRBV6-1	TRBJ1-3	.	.	CASSEATWNSGNTIYF	TGTGCCAGCAGTGAAGCTACTTGGAACTCTGGAAACACCATATATTTT
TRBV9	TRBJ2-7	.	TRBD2	CASSLGLAGVLNEQYF	TGTGCCAGCAGCTTGGGACTAGCGGGAGTATTAAACGAGCAGTACTTC
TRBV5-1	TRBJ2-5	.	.	CASSLGGSYQETQYF	TGCGCCAGCAGCTTGGGCGGCTCGTACCAAGAGACCCAGTACTTC
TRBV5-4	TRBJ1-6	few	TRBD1	CASSRGGSNSPLHF	TGTGCCAGCAGCCGAGGGGGCAGCAATTCACCCCTCCACTTT
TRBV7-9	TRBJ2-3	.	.	CASSPLGLTDTQYF	TGTGCCAGCAGTCCTTTAGGGCTGACAGATACGCAGTATTTT
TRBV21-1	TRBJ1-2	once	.	CASSNWGQAPSNYGYTF	TGTGCCAGCAGCAATTGGGGACAGGCGCCCTCTAACTATGGCTACACCTTC
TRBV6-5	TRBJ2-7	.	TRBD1	CASSYSTGEDQYF	TGTGCCAGCAGTTACTCAACAGGGGAAGATCAGTACTTC
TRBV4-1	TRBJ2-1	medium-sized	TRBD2	CASSQLAGVGEQFF	TGCGCCAGCAGCCAACTAGCGGGAGTGGGTGAGCAGTTCTTC
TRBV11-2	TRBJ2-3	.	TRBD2	CASSLPLAGGLTDTQYF	TGTGCCAGCAGCTTACCCCTAGCGGGAGGGCTGACAGATACGCAGTATTTT
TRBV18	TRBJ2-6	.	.	CASSPSGFGANVLTF	TGTGCCAGCTCACCATCAGGGTTTGGGGCCAACGTCCTGACTTTC
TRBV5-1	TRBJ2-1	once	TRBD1	CASSLGTGDNEQFF	TGCGCCAGCAGCTTGGGGACAGGGGACAATGAGCAGTTCTTC
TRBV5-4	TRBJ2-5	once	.	CASSRGKETQYF	TGTGCCAGCAGCCGGGGGAAAGAGACCCAGTACTTC
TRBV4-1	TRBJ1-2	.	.	CASSPEVGGYTF	TGCGCCAGCAGCCCCGAAGTGGGAGGCTACACCTTC